The 31 T cell receptor beta chains below all came from one sample that was sequenced in a study of blood T cell repertoires in COVID-19. Only in-frame clones appear in the TCRdb table, and some are missing; sequencing was by immunoSEQ multiplex PCR. The sample yields tens of thousands of clones, over 80% seen once. The sequencing input was peripheral blood. Every receptor here comes from a human donor in a cohort sampled during active COVID-19.

This clone was found a few times. The genes are TRBV4-2 and TRBJ1-6; 7 bases fit TRBD1. Looked up from germline, CDR1 is LGHNA and CDR2 is YNFKEQ. The CDR3 is 15 amino acids. The V gene end was trimmed by 4 bases and the J gene end by 9 bases; junction bases not matched to a gene: 9. For the CDR3, the DNA is TGTGCCAGCAGCCCGGGACAGTTGGACCTTTCACCCCTCCACTTT. Its translation: CASSPGQLDLSPLHF.

The chain uses TRBV10-2 and TRBJ2-1, with 8 nucleotides matching TRBD2. V dropped 7 bases and J dropped 4; count of bases not matched to a gene: 6. This CDR3 spans 14 amino acids. Germline assignment: CDR1 WSHSY and CDR2 SAAADI. CDR3 region: CASIGIAGYNEQFF. The CDR3 DNA follows: TGCGCCAGCATAGGGATAGCGGGGTACAATGAGCAGTTCTTC.

The gene calls are TRBV5-1 and TRBJ2-1; the match to TRBD2 covers 9 bases. There are 15 residues in the CDR3. After removal of 1 base from V and 8 bases from J, the junction contained 7 bases not matched to a gene. CDR1 and CDR2 from the germline V gene are SGHRS and YFSETQ. CDR3: CASSLRGGGAYEQFF. The CDR3 bases are TGCGCCAGCAGCTTGCGTGGCGGGGGGGCCTATGAGCAGTTCTTC.

The V and J genes are TRBV6-2 or TRBV6-3 and TRBJ2-7; perhaps TRBD2 as D (6 bases). Trimming left V 6 bases short and J 4 bases short, with 13 bases between. The CDR3 has 13 residues. The germline V gene encodes CDR1 MNHEY and CDR2 SVGEGT. The CDR3 bases are TGTGCCAGCAGCCGCGGGGCATTTTACGAGCAGTACTTC. Translating it yields CASSRGAFYEQYF.

The chain carries TRBV4-3 and TRBJ2-1; 10 bases agree with TRBD1. J gave up 10 bases and V 0 bases, and 6 bases lay outside the gene matches. Per germline, CDR1 LGHNA and CDR2 YSLEER. This CDR3 has 15 residues. CDR3 DNA: TGCGCCAGCAGCCAAGATAGACAGGGGGCATGGGAGCAGTTCTTC. Protein product: CASSQDRQGAWEQFF.

This clone was recorded only once. V and J are TRBV5-1 and TRBJ1-1, with D perhaps matching TRBD1 (5 bases). The germline CDR1 and CDR2 sequences are SGHRS and YFSETQ. Trimming left V 7 bases short and J 5 bases short, with 15 bases between. This CDR3 spans 13 amino acids. This CDR3 is CASLLTVGTEAFF. The CDR3 DNA sequence: TGCGCCAGCCTTTTGACAGTGGGGACTGAAGCTTTCTTT.

The V call is TRBV18, the J call TRBJ2-7, with D tentatively TRBD1 (5 bases). Germline V gene lookup returns CDR1 KGHSH and CDR2 LQKENI. This CDR3 has 14 amino acids. V was pared by 3 bases and J by 2 bases, with 11 bases between. The CDR3 region is CASSPPTGPYEQYF. As DNA, the CDR3 is TGTGCCAGCTCACCCCCCACAGGACCCTACGAGCAGTACTTC.

The CDR3 DNA reads as TGTGCCAGCGGAGTGGATTTGCGTAGTTTCAACAATGAGCAGTTCTTC. It encodes CASGVDLRSFNNEQFF. The chain employs TRBV5-4 and TRBJ2-1, with D hard to call. The germline V gene encodes CDR1 SGHNT and CDR2 YYREEE (reference sequence). Trimming stripped 7 bases from V and 5 bases from J, with 22 bases between. This CDR3 comprises 16 residues.

This chain links TRBV9 with TRBJ2-1, with TRBD1 matching over 11 bases. The CDR3 length is 16 residues. From germline, CDR1 is SGDLS and CDR2 YYNGEE. Trimming took 5 bases from V and 5 from J; bases not matched to a gene: 9. The CDR3 reads CASSALDRGLDNEQFF. CDR3 DNA: TGTGCCAGCAGTGCCCTGGACAGGGGGCTCGACAATGAGCAGTTCTTC.

There are a few counts of this clone. This chain joins TRBV6-1 and TRBJ2-3; 9 bases line up with TRBD2. The CDR3 sequence is 16 residues long. Germline assignment: CDR1 MNHNS and CDR2 SASEGT. Trimming at V came to 3 bases and at J to 5 bases, leaving 9 bases not matched to a gene. As DNA, the CDR3 is TGTGCCAGCAGTGATACCTTAGCGGGGGCAGGAGATACGCAGTATTTT. Translated: CASSDTLAGAGDTQYF.

The CDR3 reads CASGWMSTGDQFRDTIYF. The CDR3 DNA follows: TGTGCTAGTGGTTGGATGTCGACAGGGGATCAGTTTAGGGACACCATATATTTT. The chain couples TRBV12-5 to TRBJ1-3, with 8 bases that match TRBD1. Germline trimming cut 4 bases from V and 8 bases from J; bases unmatched to any gene: 19. The CDR3 sequence is 18 residues long. Germline V gives CDR1 LGHNT, CDR2 FRNRAP.

This clone was seen a few times. This chain links TRBV5-1 with TRBJ1-6; 9 nucleotides line up with TRBD1. The CDR3 totals 16 residues. The trim removed 0 bases at V and 5 bases at J, leaving 3 bases unmatched. Germline V gene lookup returns CDR1 SGHRS and CDR2 YFSETQ. CDR3 nucleotide sequence: TGCGCCAGCAGCTTGGTACAGGGGGCGGATAATTCACCCCTCCACTTT. Its protein is CASSLVQGADNSPLHF.

The chain combines TRBV5-5 with TRBJ2-2, with 7 bases lining up with TRBD2. Germline CDR1 SGHKS, CDR2 YYEKEE (reference sequence). The CDR3 length is 16 residues. V was pared by 0 bases and J by 6 bases, with 8 bases of the junction left unmatched. As DNA, the CDR3 is TGTGCCAGCAGCTTGGGTGGCGGGGGAAGAGCCGGGGAGCTGTTTTTT. Translated: CASSLGGGGRAGELFF.

This clone was seen more than once but under ten times. V gene TRBV24-1 combines with J gene TRBJ1-2, with D possibly TRBD1 on 6 matching bases. The CDR3 extends over 15 amino acids. Germline V gives CDR1 KGHDR, CDR2 SFDVKD. V shed 5 bases and J shed 2 bases, with 14 bases lying between them. The DNA of the CDR3 is TGTGCCACCAGTGGCCTACAGGGACCCAACTATGGCTACACCTTC. Translated: CATSGLQGPNYGYTF.

The rearrangement links TRBV5-5 to TRBJ1-1; no reliable D call. This CDR3 region has 11 residues. Germline CDR1 and CDR2: SGHKS and YYEKEE (reference sequence). Trimming pared 0 bases from V and 8 bases from J, leaving 5 bases between. In DNA form, the CDR3 reads TGTGCCAGCAGCTTGGCGACAGAAGCTTTCTTT. Protein product: CASSLATEAFF.

The CDR3, as DNA: TGTGCCAGCAGACTGAGCTCCTATAATTCACCCCTCCACTTT. Translating gives CASRLSSYNSPLHF. V and J are TRBV19 and TRBJ1-6; the D is unclear. This CDR3 has 14 residues. Germline CDR1 and CDR2: LNHDA and SQIVND (reference sequence). The germline V and J ends were trimmed by 9 bases and 0 bases, with 9 bases remaining between them.

This rearrangement joins TRBV14 to TRBJ2-5; D might be TRBD1 (5 bases). This CDR3 contains 14 residues. Between the trimmed V and J ends, which lost 2 bases and 7 bases, there was a span of 14 bases. Germline V gene lookup returns CDR1 SGHDN and CDR2 FVKESK. The CDR3 DNA reads as TGTGCCAGCAGCCAATATCATAGGGGTGGGACCCAGTACTTC. It yields the protein CASSQYHRGGTQYF.

The chain joins TRBV7-9 to TRBJ1-1, with TRBD1 as a possible D gene (5 bases). The germline V gene has CDR1 SEHNR and CDR2 FQNEAQ (reference sequence). The CDR3 is 12 amino acids. V was trimmed by 7 bases and J by 4 bases, leaving 10 bases between them. CDR3 bases: TGTGCCAGCACCCGGGACTCCACTGAAGCTTTCTTT. Protein sequence: CASTRDSTEAFF.

This clone occurred once. This rearrangement joins TRBV25-1 to TRBJ1-6, with TRBD1 matching 8 bases. Germline V gene data show CDR1 as MGHDK and CDR2 as SYGVNS. Germline trimming cut 8 bases from V and 6 bases from J; bases unmatched to any gene: 6. This CDR3 is 14 amino acids long. CDR3 bases: TGTGCCAGCTCATCGGGACAGGTTAATTCACCCCTCCACTTT. Translation gives CASSSGQVNSPLHF.

The chain employs TRBV7-9 and TRBJ1-1; a weak D match, TRBD1 (5 bases). Trimming left V 2 bases short and J 4 bases short, with 8 bases between. Germline V gene data show CDR1 as SEHNR and CDR2 as FQNEAQ (reference sequence). The CDR3 runs 13 residues. In DNA, the CDR3 is TGTGCCAGCAGCTTACAGGGTCTCACTGAAGCTTTCTTT. Translated, it gives CASSLQGLTEAFF.

The chain uses TRBV19 and TRBJ1-5; D not resolved. Trimming removed 0 bases at V and 5 bases at J, with 11 bases between. Germline values: CDR1 LNHDA, CDR2 SQIVND (reference sequence). CDR3 length: 15 amino acids. CDR3 amino acids: CASSIDRTVDQPQHF. CDR3 DNA sequence: TGTGCCAGTAGTATAGATCGGACTGTAGATCAGCCCCAGCATTTT.

The sample holds a few counts of this clone. V gene TRBV24-1 combines with J gene TRBJ2-7; TRBD1 is a possible D gene (5 bases). Trimming shortened V by 8 bases and J by 5 bases, and 21 bases separated the two germline ends. Germline loops: CDR1 KGHDR, CDR2 SFDVKD. This CDR3 comprises 15 residues. The CDR3 reads CATNSRRTLTDEQYF. CDR3 bases: TGTGCCACCAACTCCCGTCGGACACTTACGGACGAGCAGTACTTC.

The rearrangement links TRBV6-5 to TRBJ1-5; D is unresolved. Germline lookup yields CDR1 MNHEY and CDR2 SVGAGI. V was shortened by 5 bases and J by 4 bases, with 3 bases between the two germline ends. The CDR3 is made up of 11 amino acids. CDR3 in amino acids: CASSQNQPQHF. For the CDR3, the DNA is TGTGCCAGCAGTCAAAATCAGCCCCAGCATTTT.

The gene calls are TRBV3-1 (or the pseudogene TRBV3-2) and TRBJ1-2; TRBD1 might be the D (6 bases). The CDR3 has 15 residues. V was clipped by 4 bases and J by 4 bases, with 16 bases between them. Looked up from germline, CDR1 is LGHDT and CDR2 is YNNKEL (reference sequence). The CDR3 protein is CASSRGSTGPYGYTF. The CDR3 DNA reads TGTGCCAGCAGCCGCGGATCCACAGGGCCCTATGGCTACACCTTC.

This clone was picked up a small number of times. The chain joins TRBV27 to TRBJ1-6; unclear D gene. The CDR3 runs to 14 residues. Germline V gene sequence: CDR1 MNHEY, CDR2 SMNVEV (reference sequence). With 8 bases removed from V and 7 bases from J, the gap between germline ends came to 15 bases. For the CDR3, the DNA is TGTGCCAGCGGGCTTCACTCGGGAAATTCACCCCTCCACTTT. It codes for CASGLHSGNSPLHF.

The genes are TRBV11-2 and TRBJ1-1; D might be TRBD1 (5 bases). V was clipped by 5 bases and J by 8 bases, with 15 bases between them. The CDR3 spans 13 residues. Germline V CDR1 and CDR2: SGHAT, FQNNGV. CDR3 protein: CASSPRWGPEAFF. As DNA, the CDR3 is TGTGCCAGCAGCCCCCGGTGGGGCCCAGAAGCTTTCTTT.

The V call is TRBV5-4, the J call TRBJ1-2; D is unclear. This CDR3 has 12 amino acids. V lost 0 bases and J 8 bases, leaving 8 bases between the germline ends. CDR1 and CDR2 from the germline V gene are SGHNT and YYREEE (reference sequence). DNA for the CDR3: TGTGCCAGCAGCTTGGATAGTAAGGGCTACACCTTC. It yields the protein CASSLDSKGYTF.

This chain links TRBV19 with TRBJ2-7; 7 positions agree with TRBD2. CDR1 is LNHDA and CDR2 is SQIVND in the germline V gene (reference sequence). V gave up 2 bases and J gave up 3 bases; unmatched junction bases: 4. The CDR3 contains 14 residues. The CDR3 sequence is CASSIQGEGYEQYF. The DNA for the CDR3 is TGTGCCAGTAGTATACAAGGGGAGGGCTACGAGCAGTACTTC. Together with reference TRBV19 and TRBJ2-7, the CDR3 gives the full variable domain: DGGITQSPKYLFRKEGQNVTLSCEQNLNHDAMYWYRQDPGQGLRLIYYSQIVNDFQKGDIAEGYSVSREKKESFPLTVTSAQKNPTAFYLCASSIQGEGYEQYFGPGTRLTVT.

This clone appeared a single time. The rearrangement joins TRBV4-2 to TRBJ2-2; D gene unclear. Germline-derived CDR1 and CDR2 are LGHNA and YNFKEQ. The V end was cut by 1 base, the J end by 4 bases, with 13 bases between. This CDR3 is built from 16 residues. DNA for the CDR3: TGTGCCAGCAGCCAAGGGAGAACCCAGAGCACCGGGGAGCTGTTTTTT. Amino acids: CASSQGRTQSTGELFF.

This clone was seen a handful of times. The chain joins TRBV5-8 to TRBJ1-5; possibly TRBD1 for D (6 bases). The V end was cut by 4 bases, the J end by 5 bases, with 19 bases between. Per germline, CDR1 SGHTS and CDR2 YDEGEE. CDR3 length: 16 amino acids. For the CDR3, the DNA is TGTGCCAGCAGCCCAGGGGCCAGGTTAAGGGATCAGCCCCAGCATTTT. As protein: CASSPGARLRDQPQHF.

The genes are TRBV4-3 and TRBJ2-3; 10 bases map to TRBD2. Germline loops: CDR1 LGHNA, CDR2 YSLEER. V gave up 0 bases and J gave up 3 bases; unmatched junction bases: 6. This CDR3 is built from 17 residues. The chain's CDR3 is CASSQEASGGLTDTQYF. CDR3 in DNA: TGCGCCAGCAGCCAAGAGGCTAGCGGGGGTCTTACAGATACGCAGTATTTT.